The 28 T cell receptor beta chains listed next were all sequenced from one sample in a study of response to subunit inactivated influenza vaccine. From the RT-PCR reads, TCRdb called clonotypes with MiXCR, one entry per CDR3 protein. The profile shows about 570,000 distinct CDR3 sequences, around 11% of them singletons. This sample was also put to use in a study of T cells expressing NK-cell markers. According to that study: Scientists made TCR beta cDNA using 5'RACE template switching with UMIs.

The specimen was PBMCs from blood, collected on the day of vaccination. These receptors originate from a man in his fifties who received an inactivated influenza vaccine.

V usage is TRBV10-3 and J usage is TRBJ2-3, with 16 nucleotides matching TRBD2. Unmatched junction bases numbered 4, after V lost 7 bases and J lost 3 bases. CDR3 length equals 16 residues. Germline loops: CDR1 ENHRY, CDR2 SYGVKD. The CDR3 nucleotides are TGTGCCATCAAAGGGACTAGCGGGGGGGCTACAGATACGCAGTATTTT. It is translated as CAIKGTSGGATDTQYF.

This clonotype was detected a few times. One end of the junction does not line up with germline, which may come from a read error. V usage is TRBV28 and J usage is TRBJ2-1; 7 nucleotides match TRBD1. Germline CDR1 and CDR2: MDHEN and SYDVKM. The CDR3 extends over 12 amino acids. The CDR3 bases are TGTGCCAGCAGTGTATTACAGGGGTTCCTCACCTTC. Translated: CASSVLQGFLTF.

This clonotype was seen ten or more times. V is TRBV5-1 and J is TRBJ1-1; D remains unclear. The germline CDR1 and CDR2 sequences are SGHRS and YFSETQ. This CDR3 has 13 amino acids. The V end lost 4 bases, the J end lost 2 bases, and 9 bases lay between the germline ends. CDR3 amino acids: CASSMGSNTEAFF. The CDR3 DNA is TGCGCCAGCAGCATGGGTTCCAACACTGAAGCTTTCTTT.

The chain joins TRBV27 to TRBJ2-7, with D possibly being TRBD2 (5 bases). Germline values: CDR1 MNHEY, CDR2 SMNVEV (reference sequence). V lost 5 bases and J 1 base, leaving 12 bases between the germline ends. This CDR3 spans 14 amino acids. CDR3 loop: CASSPLVRSYEQYF. In DNA, the CDR3 is TGTGCCAGCAGTCCACTAGTACGGTCCTACGAGCAGTACTTC.

This clonotype was detected a few times. This chain uses TRBV24-1 with TRBJ1-2, with D uncertain. With 0 bases removed from V and 13 bases from J, the gap between germline ends came to 8 bases. Germline lookup yields CDR1 KGHDR and CDR2 SFDVKD. The CDR3 runs 11 residues. The CDR3 protein is CATSDLAVFTF. The CDR3 DNA sequence: TGTGCCACCAGTGATTTGGCAGTGTTCACCTTC.

This clonotype has just a few counts. The V gene is TRBV7-2, the J gene TRBJ2-5; TRBD2 matches at 10 bases. Looked up from germline, CDR1 is SGHTA and CDR2 is FQGNSA. V lost 4 bases to trimming and J lost 0 bases; unmatched junction nucleotides: 5. This CDR3 is built from 16 residues. The chain's CDR3 is CASSWASGGYQETQYF. The CDR3 DNA sequence: TGTGCCAGCAGCTGGGCTAGCGGGGGTTACCAAGAGACCCAGTACTTC.

The chain recombines TRBV12-3 or TRBV12-4 with TRBJ2-7; D not resolved. The CDR3 extends over 13 amino acids. V was clipped by 2 bases and J by 1 base, with 6 bases between them. The CDR3, as DNA: TGTGCCAGCAGTTTAACAGCTTCCTACGAGCAGTACTTC. The encoded protein is CASSLTASYEQYF.

In its sample, this clonotype was seen a few times. The chain employs TRBV5-1 and TRBJ2-1, with 7 bases matching TRBD2. The CDR3 length is 14 residues. The junction had 5 bases not matched to a gene; V was cut back by 4 bases and J by 4 bases. Per germline, CDR1 SGHRS and CDR2 YFSETQ. The CDR3 nucleotides are TGCGCCAGCAGCCCGGGACTACTTTACAATGAGCAGTTCTTC. This sequence encodes CASSPGLLYNEQFF.

The gene calls are TRBV10-1 and TRBJ2-7; maybe TRBD2 (6 bases). Germline V gives CDR1 WNHNN, CDR2 SYGVQD (reference sequence). The CDR3 totals 14 residues. The V end lost 8 bases, the J end lost 0 bases, and 14 bases lay between the germline ends. CDR3 DNA sequence: TGCGCCAGCTCAAATCCGGACTACTCCTACGAGCAGTACTTC. Amino acid sequence: CASSNPDYSYEQYF.

Ten or more counts support this clonotype. The chain has TRBV6-6 and TRBJ2-5; no clear D. Germline V gene data show CDR1 as MNHNY and CDR2 as SVGAGI (reference sequence). The length of the CDR3 is 13 residues. V was clipped by 5 bases and J by 2 bases, with 9 bases between them. The CDR3 spells CASSTGRQETQYF. Written as DNA, the CDR3 is TGTGCCAGCAGTACGGGCAGACAAGAGACCCAGTACTTC.

The chain has TRBV4-1 and TRBJ2-7; 14 bases map to TRBD2. Germline lookup yields CDR1 MGHRA and CDR2 YSYEKL. This CDR3 spans 19 amino acids. V shed 0 bases, J shed 6 bases, and the junction held 13 bases outside the gene matches. CDR3 sequence reads: CASSQEGTSGGLSFREQYF. The CDR3 region has the DNA TGCGCCAGCAGCCAAGAGGGGACTAGCGGGGGATTATCGTTCCGCGAGCAGTACTTC.

V is TRBV25-1 and J is TRBJ2-5; 10 bases line up with TRBD1. The CDR3 length is 16 residues. The junction had 12 bases not matched to a gene; V was cut back by 8 bases and J by 3 bases. CDR1 is MGHDK and CDR2 is SYGVNS in the germline V gene. CDR3 residues: CASQPDQGQGKETQYF. The CDR3 DNA is TGTGCCAGCCAACCAGATCAGGGACAGGGGAAAGAGACCCAGTACTTC.

This chain joins TRBV18 and TRBJ2-3, with 9 bases that match TRBD1. Per germline, CDR1 KGHSH and CDR2 LQKENI. CDR3 length: 17 amino acids. After removal of 11 bases from V and 2 bases from J, the junction contained 17 bases not matched to a gene. The CDR3 DNA is TGTGCCTGCCACCGGACAGGGGCTAAGAGGGACACAGATACGCAGTATTTT. It yields the protein CACHRTGAKRDTDTQYF.

This clonotype was counted at least ten times. The chain combines TRBV7-9 with TRBJ2-1, with TRBD1 matching 8 bases. Germline V gives CDR1 SEHNR, CDR2 FQNEAQ (reference sequence). V lost 4 bases, J lost 7 bases, and 6 bases stayed unmatched. This CDR3 spans 14 amino acids. In DNA form, the CDR3 reads TGTGCCAGCAGCTCCGGACAGGGAACGAATGAGCAGTTCTTC. Its protein is CASSSGQGTNEQFF.

This clonotype was found many times. The chain has TRBV1 and TRBJ2-1; the table gives TRBD1 as D, unverified against the DNA. TRBV1 is a known pseudogene. CDR3 length: 14 residues. The CDR3 sequence: CTSSHRGPWNEQFF. The CDR3 nucleotides read TGCACCAGCAGCCACAGGGGGCCGTGGAATGAGCAGTTCTTC.

The gene calls are TRBV11-2 and TRBJ2-7, with D possibly called TRBD1 or TRBD2 (5 bases each). CDR1 is SGHAT, CDR2 FQNNGV, per germline. This CDR3 has 15 residues. V was trimmed by 5 bases and J by 6 bases, leaving 20 bases between them. The DNA for the CDR3 is TGTGCCAGCAGCCCAAGAGATCGGTCAGGGAGCGAGCAGTACTTC. Protein sequence: CASSPRDRSGSEQYF.

In this sample, this clonotype turned up many times. The CDR3 reads CSARGTGQGASYEQYF. The CDR3 region has the DNA TGCAGTGCTAGAGGGACGGGACAGGGGGCTTCCTACGAGCAGTACTTC. The rearrangement uses TRBV20-1 and TRBJ2-7, with 12 bases aligning to TRBD1. The CDR3 consists of 16 residues. Germline CDR1 reads DFQATT; CDR2 reads SNEGSKA (reference sequence). With V trimmed by 1 base and J by 1 base, 5 bases remained unmatched.

V usage is TRBV6-2 or TRBV6-3 and J usage is TRBJ2-1; D may be TRBD1 (6 bases). Between the trimmed V and J ends, which lost 11 bases and 2 bases, there was a span of 13 bases. The CDR3 is 13 amino acids. CDR1 MNHEY and CDR2 SVGEGT come from the germline V gene. The CDR3 protein is CAEDRDTYNEQFF. As DNA, the CDR3 is TGTGCCGAGGACCGGGACACCTACAATGAGCAGTTCTTC.

This clonotype was recorded at least ten times. The chain couples TRBV3-1 to TRBJ2-3; D remains unclear. The CDR3 has 14 amino acids. CDR1 and CDR2 (germline): LGHDT, YNNKEL (reference sequence). V was cut by 1 base and J by 2 bases, with 7 bases left in between. In DNA, the CDR3 is TGTGCCAGCAGCCAAGTTAGCCACACAGATACGCAGTATTTT. Encoded protein: CASSQVSHTDTQYF.

This clonotype has just a few counts. In nucleotides, the CDR3 is TGTGCCAGCAGTCCTCTGGACAGGGGGCCGTATCAGCCCCAGCATTTT. Translating gives CASSPLDRGPYQPQHF. The chain employs TRBV12-3 or TRBV12-4 and TRBJ1-5, with 11 bases identical to TRBD1. This CDR3 is built from 16 residues. V lost 5 bases to trimming and J lost 5 bases; unmatched junction nucleotides: 8.

The V gene is TRBV7-9, the J gene TRBJ2-3; D remains ambiguous. V shed 3 bases and J shed 5 bases, with 15 bases lying between them. The CDR3 is made up of 15 amino acids. Per germline, CDR1 SEHNR and CDR2 FQNEAQ (reference sequence). CDR3 coding DNA: TGTGCCAGCAGCTTCTCCCAGGCCTCCGGAGATACGCAGTATTTT. This codes for CASSFSQASGDTQYF. The full variable domain, completed using reference TRBV7-9 and TRBJ2-3, is DTGVSQNPRHKITKRGQNVTFRCDPISEHNRLYWYRQTLGQGPEFLTYFQNEAQLEKSRLLSDRFSAERPKGSFSTLEIQRTEQGDSAMYLCASSFSQASGDTQYFGPGTRLTVL.

V and J are TRBV20-1 and TRBJ2-3, with 7 nucleotides matching TRBD2. Per germline, CDR1 DFQATT and CDR2 SNEGSKA (reference sequence). V shed 2 bases and J 0 bases; nucleotides not matched to a gene: 5. The CDR3 consists of 15 residues. CDR3: CSARFSGSSTDTQYF. The CDR3 DNA reads TGCAGTGCTAGATTTAGCGGGTCTAGCACAGATACGCAGTATTTT.

V and J are TRBV6-2 or TRBV6-3 and TRBJ2-3, with D perhaps TRBD1 or TRBD2 (6 bases each). The germline gives CDR1 MNHEY, CDR2 SVGEGT. The V gene lost 2 bases and the J gene lost 4 bases, with 16 bases spanning the gap. The CDR3 spans 16 residues. This CDR3 reads CASSYKGETGADTQYF. In DNA form, the CDR3 reads TGTGCCAGCAGTTACAAGGGGGAGACGGGAGCAGATACGCAGTATTTT.

This clonotype was found a few times. The J gene is TRBJ2-5, the V gene TRBV7-9; tentatively, D is TRBD1 (5 bases). Germline loops: CDR1 SEHNR, CDR2 FQNEAQ (reference sequence). V shed 1 base and J shed 5 bases, with 14 bases lying between them. The CDR3 consists of 15 residues. CDR3 in amino acids: CASSLVLGATETQYF. The CDR3 nucleotides read TGTGCCAGCAGCTTAGTGCTAGGGGCTACGGAGACCCAGTACTTC.

This sequence joins TRBV11-2 and TRBJ2-1, with D perhaps given as TRBD1 or TRBD2 (5 bases each). CDR3 length equals 15 residues. Trimming stripped 4 bases from V and 9 bases from J, with 19 bases between. CDR1 and CDR2 (germline): SGHAT, FQNNGV. The CDR3 protein is CASSSQPPLRGEQFF. The CDR3 region has the DNA TGTGCCAGCAGCTCCCAGCCCCCCCTGAGGGGTGAGCAGTTCTTC.

The CDR3 protein is CASSILRDIQETQYF. CDR3 coding DNA: TGTGCCAGCAGTATCCTCCGGGACATCCAAGAGACCCAGTACTTC. The chain links TRBV7-8 to TRBJ2-5; the D gene is possibly TRBD1 (6 bases). The CDR3 is 15 residues long. Trimming removed 6 bases at V and 1 base at J, with 15 bases between. The germline V gene has CDR1 SGHVS and CDR2 FQNEAQ.

This clonotype was seen at least ten times. This chain uses TRBV5-1 with TRBJ1-1; TRBD1 matches at 8 bases. This CDR3 spans 16 amino acids. Per the germline V gene, CDR1 is SGHRS and CDR2 is YFSETQ. Germline trimming cut 4 bases from V and 5 bases from J; bases unmatched to any gene: 13. The chain's CDR3 is CASSQTDRELETEAFF. CDR3 nucleotides: TGCGCCAGCAGCCAAACGGACAGGGAGTTAGAAACTGAAGCTTTCTTT.

This clonotype was seen a handful of times. The chain recombines TRBV5-1 with TRBJ2-2; TRBD1 agrees at 7 bases. This CDR3 has 17 residues. CDR1 is SGHRS, CDR2 YFSETQ, per germline. The V segment lost 0 bases and the J segment 1 base; nucleotides outside the gene matches: 6. CDR3 bases: TGCGCCAGCAGCTTGGGGGCGCGGACAGGGAACACCGGGGAGCTGTTTTTT. Amino acids: CASSLGARTGNTGELFF.